A selection of T cell receptor beta chains follows, all from one sample in a study of shared clonotypes between healthy human individuals. Libraries were prepared by immunoSEQ multiplex PCR; TCRdb keeps only in-frame clonotypes and omits some of them. The data hold about 2.2 million clones, with roughly 91% observed a single time. Input material: naive CD8+ T cells from PBMCs. Receptors were obtained from a man aged 18 to 30 in good health. Some clones in this sample may be carry-over from other donors' samples. Each CDR3 is given with its conserved first and last residue. A D gene is named only where the DNA matches it firmly. Only part of the rows carry a size: once, few, many, or a class if the clone is expanded.

d_call	v_call	clone_size	j_call	cdr3_nt	cdr3_aa
NA	TRBV5-1	NA	TRBJ2-2	TGCGCCAGCATGGGCATTCATTCGAACACCGGGGAGCTGTTTTTT	CASMGIHSNTGELFF
NA	TRBV28	NA	TRBJ2-1	TGTGCCAGCAGTCAGCTATCCTACAATGAGCAGTTCTTC	CASSQLSYNEQFF
TRBD1	TRBV18	NA	TRBJ2-3	TGTGCCACTCGGGACAGCTATTCGGATACGCAGTATTTT	CATRDSYSDTQYF
NA	TRBV29-1	NA	TRBJ2-1	TGCAGCGCAAATGTTCCGGGGTGGAATGAGCAGTTCTTC	CSANVPGWNEQFF
TRBD2	TRBV7-2	NA	TRBJ2-7	TGTGCCAGCAGCTTCGGCGGGGGGGACCCCGGCTACGAGCAGTACTTC	CASSFGGGDPGYEQYF
NA	TRBV27	NA	TRBJ1-5	TGTGCCAGCAGTTTATCCCCGGGGGCGGGCAATCAGCCCCAGCATTTT	CASSLSPGAGNQPQHF
NA	TRBV15	NA	TRBJ2-1	TGTGCCACCAGCAGACCCGCCCCCAACCTTAACAATGAGCAGTTCTTC	CATSRPAPNLNNEQFF
NA	TRBV13	NA	TRBJ1-5	TGTGCCAGCAGCTTTCTCAGACAGCCCCAGCATTTT	CASSFLRQPQHF
NA	TRBV7-3	NA	TRBJ2-1	TGTGCCAGCAGCTCTTCCACTAGCACAAACTACAATGAGCAGTTCTTC	CASSSSTSTNYNEQFF
NA	TRBV10-1	NA	TRBJ2-1	TGCGCCAGCATGACCGGGACCCAGCAGTTCTTC	CASMTGTQQFF
NA	TRBV19	NA	TRBJ1-5	TGTGCCAGTAGTATATTCGGCGGGGATCAGCCCCAGCATTTT	CASSIFGGDQPQHF
NA	TRBV27	NA	TRBJ1-1	TGTGCCAGCTCCCCGGCAAACACTGAAGCTTTCTTT	CASSPANTEAFF
TRBD2	TRBV27	once	TRBJ2-7	TGTGCCAGCAGCGAGCGGGGCGAGCAGTACTTC	CASSERGEQYF
NA	TRBV7-8	NA	TRBJ1-1	TGTGCCAGCAGTTTGCTACCTAATACAATGAACACTGAAGCTTTCTTT	CASSLLPNTMNTEAFF
TRBD1	TRBV2	once	TRBJ1-3	TGTGCCAGCAGTGAATGGGGCAGGGGGCGCGGAGACACCATATATTTT	CASSEWGRGRGDTIYF